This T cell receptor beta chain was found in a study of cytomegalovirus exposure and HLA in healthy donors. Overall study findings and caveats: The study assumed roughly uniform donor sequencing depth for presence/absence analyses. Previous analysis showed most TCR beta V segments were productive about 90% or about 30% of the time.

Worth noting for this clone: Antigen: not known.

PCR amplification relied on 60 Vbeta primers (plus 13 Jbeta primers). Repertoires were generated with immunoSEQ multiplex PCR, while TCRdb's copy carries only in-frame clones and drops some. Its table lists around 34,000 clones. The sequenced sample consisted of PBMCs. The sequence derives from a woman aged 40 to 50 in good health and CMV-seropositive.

CDR3 sequence (DNA): TGTGCCAGTAGTCCCGGGGGCACTGAAGCTTTCTTT. Its protein product is CASSPGGTEAFF. This chain joins TRBV19 and TRBJ1-1; possible D gene TRBD1, 5 bases. Germline V lookup: CDR1 LNHDA, CDR2 SQIVND (reference sequence). The CDR3 consists of 12 residues. V lost 5 bases and J lost 4, with 8 bases in between.